This TCR beta chain emerged from a study of tumor-infiltrating lymphocytes in primary liver carcinoma. Overall study context: The patient population consisted of men and women between 30 and 69 years of age. Whole-study results and caveats: Among the pair types, tumor region pairs showed more overlap than tumor-adjacent and tumor-blood pairs. Tumor top-250-clone fraction significantly exceeded that of blood (p = 0.039).

A primer in the constant region served to generate TCR beta cDNA from 500 ng of total RNA. Three nested multiplex PCR rounds, a slightly modified ARM-PCR method, built the TCR beta libraries. Each of the first two PCR rounds ran nine to ten cycles with TRBV1-TRBV30 forward and C-beta reverse primers. MiXCR, run by TCRdb on the multiplex PCR reads, gives a single entry per CDR3 protein. The repertoire consists of some 43,000 distinct CDR3 sequences, with 55% to 75% occurring once and the leading ten covering over 25%. Details on this clonotype: Its specificity is not known. This CDR3 is missing its conserved last phenylalanine or tryptophan, likely due to a read error.

Co-extraction of both nucleic acids (RNA and DNA) used roughly 18-32 mg of unsorted bulk tissue. Over 80% of the cells were viable tumor cells in every tumor sample. Looked up from germline, CDR1 is SGHAT and CDR2 is FQDESV (reference sequence). This CDR3 is 16 amino acids long. V lost 5 bases and J lost 7; bases outside the gene matches: 11. This chain links TRBV11-1 with TRBJ2-2, with 9 bases identical to TRBD1. This clonotype was obtained from a middle-aged man with primary liver carcinoma and hepatitis B virus infection. Sample: liver tumor tissue from sampling region 5. Subset specified: tumor region T5, tumor centre. CDR3 sequence (DNA): TGTGCCAGCAGCATACAAGGACAGGGGAAGATCGGGGAGCTGTTTCTT. The encoded protein is CASSIQGQGKIGELFL.